This T cell receptor beta chain originates from a study of cytomegalovirus exposure and HLA in healthy donors. Primers for the PCR totalled 60 Vbeta and 13 Jbeta. Authors' processing steps: Roughly 11 million shared chains were among the roughly 78 million unique TCR beta chains that a later analysis counted. The assay was immunoSEQ multiplex PCR, and TCRdb's table has in-frame clones only and misses some. V and J calls and clone size are as listed in that table; D and trimming were resolved from the DNA. The sample contains approximately 190,000 clones, 77% of which appear only once. These donors counted as nominally healthy when sampled, but unrecorded immune exposures were likely. Study observations and caveats: In presence/absence analyses, roughly uniform sequencing depth across donors was assumed. Most CMV-associated TCR beta chains were later found to appear HLA-restricted.

The CDR3 spans 13 residues. Germline V gene lookup returns CDR1 SGHDT and CDR2 YYEEEE. V was clipped by 4 bases and J by 6 bases, with 12 bases between them. With regard to this clone: The antigen remains unidentified.

V is TRBV5-6 and J is TRBJ2-3; maybe TRBD2 (5 bases). Sequenced sample: PBMCs. The receptor's source is a woman aged 25 to 39 in good health and CMV-seropositive. The CDR3: CASSAQEVDTQYF. The CDR3 DNA follows: TGTGCCAGCAGCGCCCAGGAGGTGGATACGCAGTATTTT.